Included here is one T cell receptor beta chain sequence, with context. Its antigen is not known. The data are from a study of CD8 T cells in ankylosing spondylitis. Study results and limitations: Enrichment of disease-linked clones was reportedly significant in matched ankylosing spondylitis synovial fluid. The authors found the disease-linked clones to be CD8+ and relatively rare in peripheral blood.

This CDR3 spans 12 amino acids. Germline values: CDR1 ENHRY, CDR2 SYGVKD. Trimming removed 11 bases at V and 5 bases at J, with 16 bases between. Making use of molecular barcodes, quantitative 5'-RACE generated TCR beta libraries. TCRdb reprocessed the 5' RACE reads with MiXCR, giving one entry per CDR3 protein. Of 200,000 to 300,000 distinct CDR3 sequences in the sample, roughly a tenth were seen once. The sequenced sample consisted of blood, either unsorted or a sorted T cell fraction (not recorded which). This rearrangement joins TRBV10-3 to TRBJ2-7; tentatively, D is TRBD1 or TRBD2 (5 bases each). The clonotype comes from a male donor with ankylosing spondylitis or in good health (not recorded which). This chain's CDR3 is CAAGADSDEQYF. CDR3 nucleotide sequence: TGTGCCGCCGGGGCGGACTCGGACGAGCAGTACTTC.